Detailed here is one T cell receptor beta chain. This sample was included in a study of shared clonotypes between healthy human individuals. The protocol was immunoSEQ multiplex PCR, while the TCRdb copy is restricted to in-frame clones and leaves out a portion. In the table there are around 530,000 clones, about 80% of which are singletons. Germline trimming cut 6 bases from V and 2 bases from J; bases unmatched to any gene: 3. This CDR3 comprises 14 residues. Germline V gives CDR1 LNHDA, CDR2 SQIVND (reference sequence). Input material: PBMCs. This chain links TRBV19 with TRBJ1-5; 8 bases fit TRBD1. The source of this sequence is a woman aged 35 to 49 in good health. Some clones in this sample may be carry-over from other donors' samples. CDR3 DNA: TGTGCCAGTAGAGACAGGGGACGCAATCAGCCCCAGCATTTT. It translates to CASRDRGRNQPQHF. The complete variable domain, with remaining parts taken from reference TRBV19 and TRBJ1-5, reads DGGITQSPKYLFRKEGQNVTLSCEQNLNHDAMYWYRQDPGQGLRLIYYSQIVNDFQKGDIAEGYSVSREKKESFPLTVTSAQKNPTAFYLCASRDRGRNQPQHFGDGTRLSIL.